This T cell receptor beta chain derives from a study of blood T cell repertoires in COVID-19. As for the study in general: T cells, B-cell-depleted T cells, or PBMCs provided the cDNA or gDNA that served as material.

The CDR3 loop spans 14 amino acids. The V gene's germline CDR1 is SNHLY and CDR2 FYNNEI. J lost 3 bases, V lost 3 bases, and 4 bases had no gene match. Sequenced by immunoSEQ multiplex PCR; TCRdb stores in-frame clones only, minus some. This table holds 140,000 to 150,000 clones, 80% to 90% found once. This chain uses TRBV2 with TRBJ2-7; 8 bases match TRBD2. The sample taken for sequencing was peripheral blood. The source is a man between 60 and 75 years old with active or convalescent COVID-19. The CDR3 coding sequence is TGTGCCAGCAGTGACCGGGAGGGTCGCTACGAGCAGTACTTC. This encodes CASSDREGRYEQYF.